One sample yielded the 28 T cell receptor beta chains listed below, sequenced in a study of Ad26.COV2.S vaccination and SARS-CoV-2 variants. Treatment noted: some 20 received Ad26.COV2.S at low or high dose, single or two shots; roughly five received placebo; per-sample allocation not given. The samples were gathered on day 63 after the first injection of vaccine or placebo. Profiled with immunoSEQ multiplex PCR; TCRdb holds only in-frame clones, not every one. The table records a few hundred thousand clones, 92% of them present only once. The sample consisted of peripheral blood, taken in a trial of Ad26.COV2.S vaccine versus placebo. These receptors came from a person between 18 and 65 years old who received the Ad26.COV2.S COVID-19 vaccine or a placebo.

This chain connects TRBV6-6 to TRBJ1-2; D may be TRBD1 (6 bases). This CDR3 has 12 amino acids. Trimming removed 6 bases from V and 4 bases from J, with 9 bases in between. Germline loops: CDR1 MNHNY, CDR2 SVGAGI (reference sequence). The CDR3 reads CASRQGGYGYTF. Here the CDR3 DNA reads TGTGCCAGCAGACAGGGTGGCTATGGCTACACCTTC.

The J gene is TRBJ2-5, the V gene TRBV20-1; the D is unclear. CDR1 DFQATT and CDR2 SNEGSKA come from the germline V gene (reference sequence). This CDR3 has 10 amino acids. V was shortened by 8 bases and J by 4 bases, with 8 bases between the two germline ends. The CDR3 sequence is CSMRGETQYF. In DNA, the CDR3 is TGCAGTATGAGAGGAGAGACCCAGTACTTC.

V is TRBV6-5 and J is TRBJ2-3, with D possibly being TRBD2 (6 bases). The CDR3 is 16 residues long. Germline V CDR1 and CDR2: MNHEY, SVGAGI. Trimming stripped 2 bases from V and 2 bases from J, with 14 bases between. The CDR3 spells CASSYALGGITDTQYF. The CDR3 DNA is TGTGCCAGCAGTTACGCGCTTGGGGGGATCACAGATACGCAGTATTTT.

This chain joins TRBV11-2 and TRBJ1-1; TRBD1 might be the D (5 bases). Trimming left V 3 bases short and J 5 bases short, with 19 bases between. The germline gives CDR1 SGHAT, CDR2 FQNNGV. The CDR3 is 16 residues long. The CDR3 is CASSFLTGRGRTEAFF. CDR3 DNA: TGTGCCAGCAGCTTTTTAACGGGGAGGGGCAGGACTGAAGCTTTCTTT. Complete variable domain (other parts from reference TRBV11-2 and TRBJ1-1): EAGVAQSPRYKIIEKRQSVAFWCNPISGHATLYWYQQILGQGPKLLIQFQNNGVVDDSQLPKDRFSAERLKGVDSTLKIQPAKLEDSAVYLCASSFLTGRGRTEAFFGQGTRLTVV.

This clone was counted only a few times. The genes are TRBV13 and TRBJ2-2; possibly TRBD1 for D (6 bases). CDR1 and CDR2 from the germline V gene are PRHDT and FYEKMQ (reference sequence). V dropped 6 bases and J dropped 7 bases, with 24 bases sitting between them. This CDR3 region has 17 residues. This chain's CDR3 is CASSPYGQITQGGELFF. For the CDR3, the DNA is TGTGCCAGCAGTCCATATGGACAGATTACCCAGGGCGGGGAGCTGTTTTTT.

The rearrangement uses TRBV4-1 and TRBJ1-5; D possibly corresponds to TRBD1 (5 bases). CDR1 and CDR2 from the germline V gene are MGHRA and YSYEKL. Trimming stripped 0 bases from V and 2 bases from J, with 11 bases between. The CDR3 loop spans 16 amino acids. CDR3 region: CASSQDIGGRNQPQHF. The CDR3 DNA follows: TGCGCCAGCAGCCAAGATATTGGGGGACGCAATCAGCCCCAGCATTTT.

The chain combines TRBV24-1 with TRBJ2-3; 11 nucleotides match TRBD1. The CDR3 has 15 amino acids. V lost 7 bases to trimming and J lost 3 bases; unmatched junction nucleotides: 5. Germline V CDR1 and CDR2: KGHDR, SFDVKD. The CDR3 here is CATRRGQGATDTQYF. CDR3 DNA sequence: TGTGCCACCAGGCGCGGACAGGGGGCAACAGATACGCAGTATTTT.

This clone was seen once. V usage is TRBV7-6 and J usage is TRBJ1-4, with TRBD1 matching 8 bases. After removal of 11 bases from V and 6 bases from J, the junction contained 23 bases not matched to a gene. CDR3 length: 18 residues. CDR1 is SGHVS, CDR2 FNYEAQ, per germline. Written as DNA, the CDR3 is TGTGCCCGTAAGATCAGGGGGCAAAGGATGTGGGAGGATGAAAAACTGTTTTTT. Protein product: CARKIRGQRMWEDEKLFF.

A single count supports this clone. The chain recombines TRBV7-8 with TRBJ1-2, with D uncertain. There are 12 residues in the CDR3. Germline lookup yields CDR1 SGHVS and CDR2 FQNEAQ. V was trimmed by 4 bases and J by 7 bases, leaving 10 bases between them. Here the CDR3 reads CASSSASFGYTF. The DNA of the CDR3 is TGTGCCAGCAGCTCAGCAAGCTTTGGCTACACCTTC.

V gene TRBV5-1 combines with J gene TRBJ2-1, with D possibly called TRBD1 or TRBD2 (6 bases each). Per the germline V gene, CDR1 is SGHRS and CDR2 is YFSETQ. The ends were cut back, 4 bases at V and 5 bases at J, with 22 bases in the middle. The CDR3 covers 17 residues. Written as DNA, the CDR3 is TGCGCCAGCAGCCCGGCCCCGGTGGGGGGCCACCACAATGAGCAGTTCTTC. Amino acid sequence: CASSPAPVGGHHNEQFF. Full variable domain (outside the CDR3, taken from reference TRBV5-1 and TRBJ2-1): KAGVTQTPRYLIKTRGQQVTLSCSPISGHRSVSWYQQTPGQGLQFLFEYFSETQRNKGNFPGRFSGRQFSNSRSEMNVSTLELGDSALYLCASSPAPVGGHHNEQFFGPGTRLTVL.

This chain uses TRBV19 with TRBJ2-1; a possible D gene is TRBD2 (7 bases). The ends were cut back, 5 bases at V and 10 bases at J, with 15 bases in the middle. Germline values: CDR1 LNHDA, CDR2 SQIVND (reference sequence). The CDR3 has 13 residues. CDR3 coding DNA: TGTGCCAGTAGTTGGGGGGGCCGGTGGGAGCAGTTCTTC. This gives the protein CASSWGGRWEQFF.

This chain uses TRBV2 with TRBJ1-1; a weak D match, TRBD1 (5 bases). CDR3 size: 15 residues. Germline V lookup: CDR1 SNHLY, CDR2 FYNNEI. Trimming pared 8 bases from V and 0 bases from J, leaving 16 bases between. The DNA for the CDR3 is TGTGCCAGCGCTAACGGGATGGGACTGAACACTGAAGCTTTCTTT. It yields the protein CASANGMGLNTEAFF.

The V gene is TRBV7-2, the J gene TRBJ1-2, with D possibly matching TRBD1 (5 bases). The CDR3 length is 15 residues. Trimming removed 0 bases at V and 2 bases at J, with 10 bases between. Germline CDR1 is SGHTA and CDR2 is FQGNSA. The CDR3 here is CASSLAGTPNYGYTF. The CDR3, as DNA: TGTGCCAGCAGCTTAGCCGGGACCCCCAACTATGGCTACACCTTC.

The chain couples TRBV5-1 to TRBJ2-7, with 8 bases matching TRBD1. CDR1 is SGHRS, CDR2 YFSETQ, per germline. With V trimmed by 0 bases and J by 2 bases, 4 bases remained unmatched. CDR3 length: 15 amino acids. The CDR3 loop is CASSLVGQAPYEQYF. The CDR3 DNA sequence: TGCGCCAGCAGCTTGGTGGGACAGGCACCCTACGAGCAGTACTTC.

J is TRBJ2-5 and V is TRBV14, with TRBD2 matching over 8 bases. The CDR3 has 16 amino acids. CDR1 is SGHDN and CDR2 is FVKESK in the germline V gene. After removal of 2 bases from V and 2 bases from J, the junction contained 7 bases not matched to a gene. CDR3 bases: TGTGCCAGCAGCCAAAACCTCGCTAGCGGGCAAGAGACCCAGTACTTC. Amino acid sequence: CASSQNLASGQETQYF.

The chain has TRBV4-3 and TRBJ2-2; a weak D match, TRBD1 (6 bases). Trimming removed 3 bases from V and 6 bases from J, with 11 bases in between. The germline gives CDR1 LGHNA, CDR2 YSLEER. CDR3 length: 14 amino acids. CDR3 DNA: TGCGCCAGCAGCCACACAGGGTTGGCCGGGGAGCTGTTTTTT. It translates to CASSHTGLAGELFF.

In DNA form, the CDR3 reads TGTGCCAGCAGTTACTCGATTGGTCTGGGGGCCGGGGGGCCCCAGCATTTT. Protein: CASSYSIGLGAGGPQHF. The V gene is TRBV6-2 or TRBV6-3, the J gene TRBJ1-5, with TRBD1 as a possible D gene (6 bases). This CDR3 region has 17 residues. Trimming took 0 bases from V and 9 from J, leaving 21 bases between them. Germline lookup yields CDR1 MNHEY and CDR2 SVGEGT.

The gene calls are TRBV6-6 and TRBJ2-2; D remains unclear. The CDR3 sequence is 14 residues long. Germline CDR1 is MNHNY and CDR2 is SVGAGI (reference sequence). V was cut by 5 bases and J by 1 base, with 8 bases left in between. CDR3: CASSPIQNTGELFF. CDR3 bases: TGTGCCAGCAGTCCAATTCAGAACACCGGGGAGCTGTTTTTT.

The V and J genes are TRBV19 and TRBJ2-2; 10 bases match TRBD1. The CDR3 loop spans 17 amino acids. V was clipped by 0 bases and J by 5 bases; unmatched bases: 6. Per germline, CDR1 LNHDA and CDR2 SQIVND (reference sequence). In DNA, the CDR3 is TGTGCCAGTAGTATAGATCGAGGACAGGGGGAGACCGGGGAGCTGTTTTTT. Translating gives CASSIDRGQGETGELFF.

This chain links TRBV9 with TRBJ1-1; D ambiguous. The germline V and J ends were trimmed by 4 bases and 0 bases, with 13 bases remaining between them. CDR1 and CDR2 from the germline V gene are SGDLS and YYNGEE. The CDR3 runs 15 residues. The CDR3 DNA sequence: TGTGCCAGCAGCCCACGCGGAGGTCTGAACACTGAAGCTTTCTTT. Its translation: CASSPRGGLNTEAFF.

The CDR3 region has the DNA TGTGCCAGCAGCTCCGTTGCGGTGCGCACAGATACGCAGTATTTT. Encoded protein: CASSSVAVRTDTQYF. The chain employs TRBV13 and TRBJ2-3; D uncertain. V was cut by 4 bases and J by 1 base, with 12 bases left in between. The CDR3 is 15 amino acids. Germline V gene lookup returns CDR1 PRHDT and CDR2 FYEKMQ (reference sequence).

CDR3 in DNA: TGTGCCATCAGGGAGACCGGGACCGGGGGCTACACCTTC. Residues: CAIRETGTGGYTF. V and J are TRBV10-3 and TRBJ1-2; possibly TRBD1 for D (5 bases). CDR1 and CDR2 (germline): ENHRY, SYGVKD. V was pared by 6 bases and J by 8 bases, with 16 bases between. This CDR3 has 13 amino acids.

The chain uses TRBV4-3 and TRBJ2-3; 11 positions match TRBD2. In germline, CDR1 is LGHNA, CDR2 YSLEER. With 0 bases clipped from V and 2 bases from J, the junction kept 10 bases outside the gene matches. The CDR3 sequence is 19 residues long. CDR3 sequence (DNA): TGCGCCAGCAGCCAAGATGGGCTAGCGGGGGGCTTTTTCACAGATACGCAGTATTTT. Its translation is CASSQDGLAGGFFTDTQYF.

CDR3 bases: TGTGCCAGCAGCCCGGGGACAGGAGCTAACACCTTC. It codes for CASSPGTGANTF. V gene TRBV14 combines with J gene TRBJ1-2; 8 bases agree with TRBD1. This CDR3 region has 12 residues. Germline V lookup: CDR1 SGHDN, CDR2 FVKESK. Germline trimming cut 4 bases from V and 12 bases from J; bases unmatched to any gene: 7.

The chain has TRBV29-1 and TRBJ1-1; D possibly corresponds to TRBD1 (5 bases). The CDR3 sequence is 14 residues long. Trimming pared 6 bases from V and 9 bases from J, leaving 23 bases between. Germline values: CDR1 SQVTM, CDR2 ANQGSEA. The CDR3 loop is CSVGVGAPPHQAFF. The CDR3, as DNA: TGCAGCGTGGGGGTCGGGGCTCCACCTCATCAAGCTTTCTTT.

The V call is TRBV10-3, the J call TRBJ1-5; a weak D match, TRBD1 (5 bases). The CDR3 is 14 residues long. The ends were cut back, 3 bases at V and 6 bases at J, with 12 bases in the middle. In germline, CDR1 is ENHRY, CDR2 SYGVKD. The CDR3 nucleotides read TGTGCCATCAGTGACCGACAGTTCGGTCAGCCCCAGCATTTT. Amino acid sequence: CAISDRQFGQPQHF.

CDR3 DNA: TGTGCCATCAGGGACAGTATACCCCGCACAGATACGCAGTATTTT. The encoded protein is CAIRDSIPRTDTQYF. The chain recombines TRBV10-3 with TRBJ2-3; weak D call: TRBD1 (6 bases). CDR3 length: 15 residues. Germline CDR1 reads ENHRY; CDR2 reads SYGVKD. Trimming took off 6 bases at V and 1 base at J, with 14 bases between the two ends.

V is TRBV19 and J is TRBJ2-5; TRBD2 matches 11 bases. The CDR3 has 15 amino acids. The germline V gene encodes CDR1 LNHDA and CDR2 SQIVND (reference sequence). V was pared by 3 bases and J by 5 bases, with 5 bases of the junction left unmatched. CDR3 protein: CASSIIAGGLETQYF. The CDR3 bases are TGTGCCAGTAGTATCATAGCGGGGGGGCTGGAGACCCAGTACTTC.